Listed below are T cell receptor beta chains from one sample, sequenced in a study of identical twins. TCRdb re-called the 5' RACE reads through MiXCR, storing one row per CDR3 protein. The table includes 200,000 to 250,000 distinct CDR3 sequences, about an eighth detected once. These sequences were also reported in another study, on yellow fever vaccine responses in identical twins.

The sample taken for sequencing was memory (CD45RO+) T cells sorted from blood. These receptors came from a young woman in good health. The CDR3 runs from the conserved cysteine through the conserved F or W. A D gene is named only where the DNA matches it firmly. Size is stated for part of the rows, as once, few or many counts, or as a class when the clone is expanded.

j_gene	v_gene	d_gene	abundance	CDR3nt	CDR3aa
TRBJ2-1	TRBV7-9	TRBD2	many	TGTGCCAGCAGCTCCACTCTAGCGGGGGGGTACAATGAGCAGTTCTTC	CASSSTLAGGYNEQFF
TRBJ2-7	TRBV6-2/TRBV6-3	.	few	TGTGCCAGCAGCCAACAAGGGGAAGCCTACGAGCAGTACTTC	CASSQQGEAYEQYF
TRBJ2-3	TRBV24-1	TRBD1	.	TGTGCCACCAGGGACAGGGGCACAGATACGCAGTATTTT	CATRDRGTDTQYF
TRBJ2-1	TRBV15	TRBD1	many	TGTGCCACCAGCAGCGAAACCGGGACAGGAAACAATGAGCAGTTCTTC	CATSSETGTGNNEQFF
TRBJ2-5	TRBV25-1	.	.	TGTGCCAGCAGTGAAGACCCCGGGACGATGCCTTCCCAAGAGACCCAGTACTTC	CASSEDPGTMPSQETQYF
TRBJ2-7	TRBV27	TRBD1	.	TGTGCCAGCAGAAGACAGGGGCCCTACGAGCAGTACTTC	CASRRQGPYEQYF
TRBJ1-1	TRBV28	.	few	TGTGCCAGCAGTTACAGGGTGCTAAGGGTAGCTTTCTTT	CASSYRVLRVAFF
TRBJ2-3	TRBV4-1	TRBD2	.	TGCGCCAGCAGCCAAGAAAAGGCGGGGGGGCCGTCAGATACGCAGTATTTT	CASSQEKAGGPSDTQYF
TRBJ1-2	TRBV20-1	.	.	TGCAGTGCTAGGCCGACAGATGCCTATGGCTACACCTTC	CSARPTDAYGYTF
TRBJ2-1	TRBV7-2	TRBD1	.	TGTGCCAGCAGCCGCGGGACAGGGGGCAATGAGCAGTTCTTC	CASSRGTGGNEQFF
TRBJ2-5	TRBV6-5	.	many	TGTGCCAGCAGCCAATCGCGGGAGACCCAGTACTTC	CASSQSRETQYF
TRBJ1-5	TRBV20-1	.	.	TGCAGTGCTAGAGATACGGGGAGGGAAAGGCAGCCCCAGCATTTT	CSARDTGRERQPQHF